This TCR beta chain stems from a study of OX40 agonist ivuxolimab in advanced cancers. This clone is labeled as large (0.1 to 1%). The antigen is not known. With V trimmed by 0 bases and J by 2 bases, 2 bases remained unmatched. Germline-derived CDR1 and CDR2 are LGHNA and YSLEER. This CDR3 is built from 15 residues. Study-wide points: Dosing at 0.1 to 3.0 mg/kg was accompanied by clonal expansion of CD4+ and CD8+ blood T cells by week 6. Still undetermined is the antigen specificity of the expanded peripheral T cells. Relative to CD4+, CD8+ T cells held more expanded clones on average.

Produced via immunoSEQ multiplex PCR; TCRdb's table is partial and in-frame only. The repertoire holds 20,000 to 25,000 clones, with around 86% as singletons. Sequences were derived from CD4+ or CD8+ T cells sorted from blood, sampled in a trial of the OX40 agonist ivuxolimab. The V and J genes are TRBV4-3 and TRBJ2-3, with 7 nucleotides matching TRBD2. The sequence came from an adult with an advanced solid tumor such as melanoma, head and neck, liver or kidney cancer. The CDR3 DNA reads TGCGCCAGCAGCCAAGACAAGCGGGACACAGATACGCAGTATTTT. It codes for CASSQDKRDTDTQYF.